This TCR beta chain was captured in a study of cytomegalovirus exposure and HLA in healthy donors. The study, taken as a whole, reports: Indistinguishable V segments such as TRBV6-2 and TRBV6-3 were excluded. Reportedly, HLA-A and HLA-B alleles of most subjects were accurately predicted from TCR beta.

The PCR was carried out with 60 Vbeta primers and 13 Jbeta primers. Profiled with immunoSEQ multiplex PCR; TCRdb holds only in-frame clones, not every one. The sample yields 70,000 or so clones, more than 80% seen once. Per germline, CDR1 KGHSH and CDR2 LQKENI. The CDR3 totals 17 residues. V was clipped by 2 bases and J by 3 bases; unmatched bases: 11. On this clone: The antigen remains unidentified.

The receptor was derived from a woman in her twenties or thirties in good health and CMV-seronegative. Input material: PBMCs. The rearrangement links TRBV18 to TRBJ1-2; TRBD1 matches 8 bases. The CDR3 reads CASSPTGQGAVDYGYTF. The CDR3 nucleotides read TGTGCCAGCTCACCAACGGGCCAGGGGGCTGTAGACTATGGCTACACCTTC.